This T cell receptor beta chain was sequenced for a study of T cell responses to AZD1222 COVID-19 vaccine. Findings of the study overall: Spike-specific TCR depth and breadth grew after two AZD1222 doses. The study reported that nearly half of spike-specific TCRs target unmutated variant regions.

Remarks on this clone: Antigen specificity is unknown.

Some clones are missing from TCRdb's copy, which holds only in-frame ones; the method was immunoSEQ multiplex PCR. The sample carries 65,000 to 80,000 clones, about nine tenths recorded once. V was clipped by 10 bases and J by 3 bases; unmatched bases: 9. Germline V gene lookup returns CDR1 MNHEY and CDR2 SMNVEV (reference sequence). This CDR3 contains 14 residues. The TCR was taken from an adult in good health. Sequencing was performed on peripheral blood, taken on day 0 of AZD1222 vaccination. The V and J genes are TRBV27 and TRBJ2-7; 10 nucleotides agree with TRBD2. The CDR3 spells CATRRTSGFYEQYF. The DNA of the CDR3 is TGTGCCACTCGAAGGACTAGCGGATTCTACGAGCAGTACTTC.